The sequence of this T cell receptor beta chain was determined in a study of blood T cell repertoires in COVID-19. Only in-frame clones appear in the TCRdb table, and some are missing; sequencing was by immunoSEQ multiplex PCR. The sample lists about 41,000 clones, 88% seen once, with roughly 5% in the top ten. This CDR3 is 11 amino acids long. Germline CDR1 is LNHDA and CDR2 is SQIVND (reference sequence). V dropped 5 bases and J dropped 5 bases, with 7 bases sitting between them. Sequencing was carried out using peripheral blood. The clonotype originates from a human donor in a cohort sampled during active COVID-19. J is TRBJ2-7 and V is TRBV19; TRBD2 might be the D (5 bases). The CDR3 region is CASSPGNEQYF. In nucleotides, the CDR3 is TGTGCCAGTAGTCCGGGAAACGAGCAGTACTTC.